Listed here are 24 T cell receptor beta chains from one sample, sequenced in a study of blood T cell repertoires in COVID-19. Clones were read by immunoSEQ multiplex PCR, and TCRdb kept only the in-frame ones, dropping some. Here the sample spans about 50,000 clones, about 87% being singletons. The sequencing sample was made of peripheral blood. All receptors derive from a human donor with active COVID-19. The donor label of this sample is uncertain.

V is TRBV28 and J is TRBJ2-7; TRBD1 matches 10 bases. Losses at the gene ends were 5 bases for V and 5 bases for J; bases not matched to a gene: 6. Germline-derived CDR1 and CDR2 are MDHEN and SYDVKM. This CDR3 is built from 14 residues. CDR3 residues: CASSRQGALHEQYF. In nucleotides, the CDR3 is TGTGCCAGCAGTCGACAGGGGGCGCTACACGAGCAGTACTTC.

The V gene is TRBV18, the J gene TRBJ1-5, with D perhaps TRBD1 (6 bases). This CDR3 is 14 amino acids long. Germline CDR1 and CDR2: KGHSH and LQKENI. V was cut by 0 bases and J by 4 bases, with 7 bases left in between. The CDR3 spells CASSPPGGNQPQHF. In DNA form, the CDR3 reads TGTGCCAGCTCACCACCAGGGGGAAATCAGCCCCAGCATTTT.

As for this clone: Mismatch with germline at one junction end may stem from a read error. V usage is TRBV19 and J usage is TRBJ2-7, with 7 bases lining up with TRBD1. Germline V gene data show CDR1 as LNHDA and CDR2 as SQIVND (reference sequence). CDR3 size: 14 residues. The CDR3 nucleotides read TGTACCAGTAGTATCGGACAGGCGCCGTACGAGCAGTACTTC. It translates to CTSSIGQAPYEQYF.

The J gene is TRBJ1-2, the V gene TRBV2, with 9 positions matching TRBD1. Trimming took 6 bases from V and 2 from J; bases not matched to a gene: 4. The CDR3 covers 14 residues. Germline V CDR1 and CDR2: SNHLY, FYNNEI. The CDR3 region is CASSRDRVNYGYTF. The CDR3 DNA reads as TGTGCCAGCAGCCGGGACAGGGTGAACTATGGCTACACCTTC.

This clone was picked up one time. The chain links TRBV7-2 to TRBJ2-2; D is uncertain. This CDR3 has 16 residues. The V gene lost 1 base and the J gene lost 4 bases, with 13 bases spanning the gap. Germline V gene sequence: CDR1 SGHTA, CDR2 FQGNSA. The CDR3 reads CASSLVQTPLTGELFF. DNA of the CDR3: TGTGCCAGCAGCTTAGTTCAAACCCCACTCACCGGGGAGCTGTTTTTT. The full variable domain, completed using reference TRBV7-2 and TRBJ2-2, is GAGVSQSPSNKVTEKGKDVELRCDPISGHTALYWYRQSLGQGLEFLIYFQGNSAPDKSGLPSDRFSAERTGGSVSTLTIQRTQQEDSAVYLCASSLVQTPLTGELFFGEGSRLTVL.

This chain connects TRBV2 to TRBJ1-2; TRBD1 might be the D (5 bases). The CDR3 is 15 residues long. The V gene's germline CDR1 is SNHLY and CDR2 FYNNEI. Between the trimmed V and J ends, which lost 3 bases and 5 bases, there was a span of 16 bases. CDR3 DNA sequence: TGTGCCAGCAGTGATCGCGCGGCAGGGCGATATGGCTACACCTTC. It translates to CASSDRAAGRYGYTF.

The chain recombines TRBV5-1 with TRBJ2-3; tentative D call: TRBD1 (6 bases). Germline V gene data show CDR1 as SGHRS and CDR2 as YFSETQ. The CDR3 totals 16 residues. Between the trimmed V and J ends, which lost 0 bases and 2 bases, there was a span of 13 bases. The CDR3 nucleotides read TGCGCCAGCAGCTTGGGGGACATAGCGAACACAGATACGCAGTATTTT. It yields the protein CASSLGDIANTDTQYF.

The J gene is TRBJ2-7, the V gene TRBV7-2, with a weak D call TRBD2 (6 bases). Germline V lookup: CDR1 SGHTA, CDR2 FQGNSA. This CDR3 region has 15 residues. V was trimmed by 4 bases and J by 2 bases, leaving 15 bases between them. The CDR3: CASSSGGRRAYEQYF. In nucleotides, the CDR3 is TGTGCCAGCAGCTCCGGGGGTCGGAGGGCCTACGAGCAGTACTTC.

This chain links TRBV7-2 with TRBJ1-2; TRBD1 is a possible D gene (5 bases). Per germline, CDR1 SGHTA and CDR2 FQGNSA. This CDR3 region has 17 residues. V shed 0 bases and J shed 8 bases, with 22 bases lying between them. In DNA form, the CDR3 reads TGTGCCAGCAGCTTAGCCCTCGGTGGGCAGTGGGGCCGGGGCTACACCTTC. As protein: CASSLALGGQWGRGYTF.

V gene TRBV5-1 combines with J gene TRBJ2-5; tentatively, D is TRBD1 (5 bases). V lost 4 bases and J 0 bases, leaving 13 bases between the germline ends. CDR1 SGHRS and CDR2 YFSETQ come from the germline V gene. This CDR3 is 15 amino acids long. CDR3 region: CASSGQGSDQETQYF. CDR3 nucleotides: TGCGCCAGCAGCGGCCAGGGTTCGGACCAAGAGACCCAGTACTTC.

The CDR3 loop reads CASSPLETDGYTF. Here the CDR3 DNA reads TGTGCCAGCTCACCACTCGAGACAGACGGCTACACCTTC. The rearrangement uses TRBV18 and TRBJ1-2, with D perhaps TRBD1 (5 bases). The CDR3 contains 13 residues. V was clipped by 1 base and J by 8 bases, with 11 bases between them. The V gene's germline CDR1 is KGHSH and CDR2 LQKENI. The whole variable domain, filled in from reference TRBV18 and TRBJ1-2, reads NAGVMQNPRHLVRRRGQEARLRCSPMKGHSHVYWYRQLPEEGLKFMVYLQKENIIDESGMPKERFSAEFPKEGPSILRIQQVVRGDSAAYFCASSPLETDGYTFGSGTRLTVV.

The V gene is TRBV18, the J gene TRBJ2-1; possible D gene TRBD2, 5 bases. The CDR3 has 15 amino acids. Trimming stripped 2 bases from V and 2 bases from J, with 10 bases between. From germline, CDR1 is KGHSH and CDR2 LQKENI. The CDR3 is CASSPSGSTYNEQFF. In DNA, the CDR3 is TGTGCCAGCTCACCAAGCGGTTCTACCTACAATGAGCAGTTCTTC.

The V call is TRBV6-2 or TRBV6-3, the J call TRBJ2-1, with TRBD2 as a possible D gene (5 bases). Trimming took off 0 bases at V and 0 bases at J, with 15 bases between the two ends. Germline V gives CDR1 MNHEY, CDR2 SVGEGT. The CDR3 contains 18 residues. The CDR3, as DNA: TGTGCCAGCAGTTACTCGGCTAGCACCCGGAGCTCCTACAATGAGCAGTTCTTC. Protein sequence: CASSYSASTRSSYNEQFF.

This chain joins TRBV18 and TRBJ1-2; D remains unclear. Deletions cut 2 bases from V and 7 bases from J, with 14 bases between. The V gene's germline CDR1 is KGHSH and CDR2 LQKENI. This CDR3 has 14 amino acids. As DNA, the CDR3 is TGTGCCAGCTCACCATGGACGGAACGGGGTGGCTACACCTTC. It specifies CASSPWTERGGYTF.

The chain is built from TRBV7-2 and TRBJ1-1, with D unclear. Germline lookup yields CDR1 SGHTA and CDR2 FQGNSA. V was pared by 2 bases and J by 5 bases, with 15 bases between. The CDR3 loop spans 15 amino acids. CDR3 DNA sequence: TGTGCCAGCAGCTTAACGGGGTTGGCGGGTACTGAAGCTTTCTTT. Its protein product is CASSLTGLAGTEAFF.

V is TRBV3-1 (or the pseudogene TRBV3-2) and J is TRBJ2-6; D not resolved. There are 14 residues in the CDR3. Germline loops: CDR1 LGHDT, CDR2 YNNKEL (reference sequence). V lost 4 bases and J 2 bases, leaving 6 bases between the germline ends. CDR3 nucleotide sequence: TGTGCCAGCAGCCCCAGGACTGGGGCCAACGTCCTGACTTTC. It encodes CASSPRTGANVLTF.

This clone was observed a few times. The CDR3 nucleotides read TGTGCCAGCAGGCCCGGGACAGGGGAAACCGGGGAGCTGTTTTTT. It codes for CASRPGTGETGELFF. The chain uses TRBV28 and TRBJ2-2, with 10 bases aligning to TRBD1. CDR1 MDHEN and CDR2 SYDVKM come from the germline V gene. J gave up 5 bases and V 6 bases, and 6 bases lay outside the gene matches. CDR3 length: 15 amino acids.

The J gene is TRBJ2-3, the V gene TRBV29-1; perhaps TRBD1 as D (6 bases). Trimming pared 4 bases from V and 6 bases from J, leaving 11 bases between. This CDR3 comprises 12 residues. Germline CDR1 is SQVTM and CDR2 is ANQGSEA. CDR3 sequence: CSVVERGDTQYF. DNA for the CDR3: TGCAGCGTTGTCGAAAGGGGGGATACGCAGTATTTT.

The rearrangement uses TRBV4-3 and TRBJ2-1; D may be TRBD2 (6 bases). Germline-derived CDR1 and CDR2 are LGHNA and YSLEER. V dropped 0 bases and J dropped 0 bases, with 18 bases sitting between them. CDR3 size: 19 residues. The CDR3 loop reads CASSQDGAGARSSYNEQFF. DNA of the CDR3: TGCGCCAGCAGCCAAGATGGAGCGGGCGCGAGAAGCTCCTACAATGAGCAGTTCTTC.

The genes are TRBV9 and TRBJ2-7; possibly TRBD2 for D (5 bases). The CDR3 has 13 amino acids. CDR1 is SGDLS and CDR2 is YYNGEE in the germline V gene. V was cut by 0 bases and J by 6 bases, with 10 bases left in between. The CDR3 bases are TGTGCCAGCAGCGTAGGTTACGAGGGCGAGCAGTACTTC. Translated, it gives CASSVGYEGEQYF. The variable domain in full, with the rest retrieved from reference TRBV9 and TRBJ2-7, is DSGVTQTPKHLITATGQRVTLRCSPRSGDLSVYWYQQSLDQGLQFLIQYYNGEERAKGNILERFSAQQFPDLHSELNLSSLELGDSALYFCASSVGYEGEQYFGPGTRLTVT.

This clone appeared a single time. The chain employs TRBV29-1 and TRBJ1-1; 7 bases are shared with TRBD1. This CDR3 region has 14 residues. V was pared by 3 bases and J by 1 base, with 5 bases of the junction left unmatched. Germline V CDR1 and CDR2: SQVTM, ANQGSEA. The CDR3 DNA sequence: TGCAGCGTTGAGTTGGACAGGCGGAACACTGAAGCTTTCTTT. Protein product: CSVELDRRNTEAFF.

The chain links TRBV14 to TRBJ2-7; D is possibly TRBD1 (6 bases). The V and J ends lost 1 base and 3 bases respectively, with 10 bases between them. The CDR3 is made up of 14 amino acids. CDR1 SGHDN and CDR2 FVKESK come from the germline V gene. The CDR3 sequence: CASSQGLQGYEQYF. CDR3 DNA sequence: TGTGCCAGCAGCCAAGGTCTACAGGGCTACGAGCAGTACTTC. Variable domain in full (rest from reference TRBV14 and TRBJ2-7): EAGVTQFPSHSVIEKGQTVTLRCDPISGHDNLYWYRRVMGKEIKFLLHFVKESKQDESGMPNNRFLAERTGGTYSTLKVQPAELEDSGVYFCASSQGLQGYEQYFGPGTRLTVT.

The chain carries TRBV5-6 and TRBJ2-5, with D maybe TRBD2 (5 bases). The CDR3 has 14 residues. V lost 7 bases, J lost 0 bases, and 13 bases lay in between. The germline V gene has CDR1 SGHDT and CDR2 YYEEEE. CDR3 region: CASGGGMDQETQYF. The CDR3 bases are TGTGCCAGCGGAGGAGGTATGGACCAAGAGACCCAGTACTTC.

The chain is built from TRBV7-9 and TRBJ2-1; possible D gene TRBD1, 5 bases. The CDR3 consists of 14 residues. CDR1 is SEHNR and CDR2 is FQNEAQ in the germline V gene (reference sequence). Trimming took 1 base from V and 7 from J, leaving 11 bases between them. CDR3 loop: CASSLGGAANEQFF. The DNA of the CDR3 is TGTGCCAGCAGCTTAGGGGGCGCGGCTAATGAGCAGTTCTTC.